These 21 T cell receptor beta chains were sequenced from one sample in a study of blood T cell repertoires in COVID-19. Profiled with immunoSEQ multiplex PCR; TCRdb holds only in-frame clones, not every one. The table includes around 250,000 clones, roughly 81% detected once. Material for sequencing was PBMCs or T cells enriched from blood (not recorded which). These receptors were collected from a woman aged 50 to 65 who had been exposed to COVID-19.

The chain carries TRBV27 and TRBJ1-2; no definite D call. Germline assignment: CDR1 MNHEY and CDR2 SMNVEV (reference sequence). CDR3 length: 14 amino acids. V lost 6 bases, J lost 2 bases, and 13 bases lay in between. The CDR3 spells CASSLDWKNYGYTF. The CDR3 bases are TGTGCCAGCAGCCTCGACTGGAAAAACTATGGCTACACCTTC.

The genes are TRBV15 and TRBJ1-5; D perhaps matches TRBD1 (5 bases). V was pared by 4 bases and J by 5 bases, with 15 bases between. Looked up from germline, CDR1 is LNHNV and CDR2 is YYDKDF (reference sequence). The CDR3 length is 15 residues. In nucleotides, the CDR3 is TGTGCCACCAGCACAAACGGGGGAGTCTATCAGCCCCAGCATTTT. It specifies CATSTNGGVYQPQHF.

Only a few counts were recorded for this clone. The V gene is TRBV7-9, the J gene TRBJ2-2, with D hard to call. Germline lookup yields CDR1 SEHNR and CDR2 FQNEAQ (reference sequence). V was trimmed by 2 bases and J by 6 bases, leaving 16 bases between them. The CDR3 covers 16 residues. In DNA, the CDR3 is TGTGCCAGCAGCTTATGGAGAAACCCTAACGCCGGGGAGCTGTTTTTT. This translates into CASSLWRNPNAGELFF.

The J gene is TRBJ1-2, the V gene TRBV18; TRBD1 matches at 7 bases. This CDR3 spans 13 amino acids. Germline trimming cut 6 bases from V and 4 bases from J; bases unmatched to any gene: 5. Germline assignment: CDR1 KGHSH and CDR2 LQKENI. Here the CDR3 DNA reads TGTGCCAGCTCCCAGGGGGAGAGCTATGGCTACACCTTC. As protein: CASSQGESYGYTF.

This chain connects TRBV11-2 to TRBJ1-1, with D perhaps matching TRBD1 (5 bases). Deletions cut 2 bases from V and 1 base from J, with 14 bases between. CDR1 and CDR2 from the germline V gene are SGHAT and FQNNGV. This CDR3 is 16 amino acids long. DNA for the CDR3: TGTGCCAGCAGCTTAATCGGGGGTAGGGGGAACACTGAAGCTTTCTTT. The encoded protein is CASSLIGGRGNTEAFF.

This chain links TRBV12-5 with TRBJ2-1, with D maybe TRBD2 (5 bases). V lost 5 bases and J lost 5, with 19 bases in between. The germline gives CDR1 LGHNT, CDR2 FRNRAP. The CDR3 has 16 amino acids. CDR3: CASGHPRRTRDNEQFF. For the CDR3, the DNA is TGTGCTAGTGGTCATCCCCGGCGAACTAGGGACAATGAGCAGTTCTTC.

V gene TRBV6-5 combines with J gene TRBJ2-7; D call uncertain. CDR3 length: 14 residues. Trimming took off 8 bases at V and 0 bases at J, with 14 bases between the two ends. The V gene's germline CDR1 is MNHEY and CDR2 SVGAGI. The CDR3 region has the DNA TGTGCCAGCTCCCCCCCCAGTTTCTCCTACGAGCAGTACTTC. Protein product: CASSPPSFSYEQYF.

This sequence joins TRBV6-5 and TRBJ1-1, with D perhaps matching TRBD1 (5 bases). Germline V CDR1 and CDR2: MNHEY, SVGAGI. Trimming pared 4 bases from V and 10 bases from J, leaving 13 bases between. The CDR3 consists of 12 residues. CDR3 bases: TGTGCCAGCAGTTCCTCGACTAGGGGAGCTTTCTTT. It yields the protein CASSSSTRGAFF.

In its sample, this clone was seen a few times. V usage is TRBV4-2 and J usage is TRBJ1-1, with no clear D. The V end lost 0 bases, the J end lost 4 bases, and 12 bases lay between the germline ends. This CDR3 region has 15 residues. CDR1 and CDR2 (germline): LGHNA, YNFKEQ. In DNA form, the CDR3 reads TGTGCCAGCAGCCAAGACGGAGGGCTCAGCACTGAAGCTTTCTTT. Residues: CASSQDGGLSTEAFF.

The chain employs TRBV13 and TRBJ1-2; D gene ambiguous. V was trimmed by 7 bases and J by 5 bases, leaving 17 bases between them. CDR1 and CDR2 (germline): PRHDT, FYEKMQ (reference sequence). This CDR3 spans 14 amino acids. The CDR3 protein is CASTLEGRTYGYTF. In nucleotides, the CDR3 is TGTGCCAGCACCCTTGAGGGTCGGACTTATGGCTACACCTTC.

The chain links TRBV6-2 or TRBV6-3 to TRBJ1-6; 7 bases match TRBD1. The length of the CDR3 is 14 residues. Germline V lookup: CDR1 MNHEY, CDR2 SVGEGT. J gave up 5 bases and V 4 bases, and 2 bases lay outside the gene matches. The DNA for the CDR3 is TGTGCCAGCAGTTCGACAGGGAATAATTCACCCCTCCACTTT. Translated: CASSSTGNNSPLHF.

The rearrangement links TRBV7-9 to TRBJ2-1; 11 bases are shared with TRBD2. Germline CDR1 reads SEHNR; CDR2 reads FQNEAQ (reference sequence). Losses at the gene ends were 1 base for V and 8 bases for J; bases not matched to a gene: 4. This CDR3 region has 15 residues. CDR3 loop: CASSLGLAGRHEQFF. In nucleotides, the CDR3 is TGTGCCAGCAGCTTAGGACTAGCGGGGAGGCATGAGCAGTTCTTC.

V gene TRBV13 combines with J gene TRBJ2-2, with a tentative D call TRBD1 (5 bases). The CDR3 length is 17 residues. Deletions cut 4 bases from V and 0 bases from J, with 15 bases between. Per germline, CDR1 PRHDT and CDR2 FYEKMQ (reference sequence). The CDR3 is CASSSSIDRANTGELFF. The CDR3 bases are TGTGCCAGCAGCTCCTCGATTGACAGAGCGAACACCGGGGAGCTGTTTTTT.

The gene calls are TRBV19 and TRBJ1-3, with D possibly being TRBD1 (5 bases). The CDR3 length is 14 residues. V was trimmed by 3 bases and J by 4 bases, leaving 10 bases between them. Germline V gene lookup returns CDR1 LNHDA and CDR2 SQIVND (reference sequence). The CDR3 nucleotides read TGTGCCAGTAGTATGACAGCAGGAGGAAACACCATATATTTT. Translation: CASSMTAGGNTIYF.

For the CDR3, the DNA is TGTGCCAGCAGCTTGGGTGGCAGGGTGGCGTCACCCCTCCACTTT. Its protein is CASSLGGRVASPLHF. The chain uses TRBV5-6 and TRBJ1-6; a weak D match, TRBD1 (5 bases). Trimming left V 0 bases short and J 10 bases short, with 14 bases between. Germline V gives CDR1 SGHDT, CDR2 YYEEEE. The length of the CDR3 is 15 residues. The full variable domain, in which reference TRBV5-6 and TRBJ1-6 provide the parts outside the CDR3, is DAGVTQSPTHLIKTRGQQVTLRCSPKSGHDTVSWYQQALGQGPQFIFQYYEEEERQRGNFPDRFSGHQFPNYSSELNVNALLLGDSALYLCASSLGGRVASPLHFGNGTRLTVT.

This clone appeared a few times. The CDR3 DNA reads as TGTGCCAGCAGCCCCGAAGGACTAGGGTACCGCGTGGTCTACAATGAGCAGTTCTTC. Protein product: CASSPEGLGYRVVYNEQFF. This sequence joins TRBV3-1 (or the pseudogene TRBV3-2) and TRBJ2-1; 7 positions match TRBD2. The germline CDR1 and CDR2 sequences are LGHDT and YNNKEL (reference sequence). V lost 4 bases and J lost 3; bases outside the gene matches: 18. The CDR3 is 19 amino acids.

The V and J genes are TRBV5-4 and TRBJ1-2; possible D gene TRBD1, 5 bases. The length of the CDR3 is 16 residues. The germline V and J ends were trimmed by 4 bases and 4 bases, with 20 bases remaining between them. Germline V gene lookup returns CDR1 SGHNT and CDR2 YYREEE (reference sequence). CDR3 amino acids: CASSETPQASSYGYTF. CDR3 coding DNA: TGTGCCAGCAGCGAGACACCACAGGCTTCGTCCTATGGCTACACCTTC. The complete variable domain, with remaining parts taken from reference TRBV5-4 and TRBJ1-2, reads ETGVTQSPTHLIKTRGQQVTLRCSSQSGHNTVSWYQQALGQGPQFIFQYYREEENGRGNFPPRFSGLQFPNYSSELNVNALELDDSALYLCASSETPQASSYGYTFGSGTRLTVV.

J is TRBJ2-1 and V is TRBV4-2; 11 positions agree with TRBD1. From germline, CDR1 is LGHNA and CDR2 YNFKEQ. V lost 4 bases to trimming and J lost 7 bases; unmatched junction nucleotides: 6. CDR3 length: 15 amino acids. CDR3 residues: CASSPPGQGENEQFF. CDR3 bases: TGTGCCAGCAGCCCTCCGGGACAGGGGGAAAATGAGCAGTTCTTC.

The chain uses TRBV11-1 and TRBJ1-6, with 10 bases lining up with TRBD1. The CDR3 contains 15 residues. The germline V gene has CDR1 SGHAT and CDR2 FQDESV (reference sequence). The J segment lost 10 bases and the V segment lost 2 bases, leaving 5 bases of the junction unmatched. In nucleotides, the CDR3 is TGTGCCAGCAGCTTAAGCGACAGGGGGCTGTCACCCCTCCACTTT. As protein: CASSLSDRGLSPLHF.

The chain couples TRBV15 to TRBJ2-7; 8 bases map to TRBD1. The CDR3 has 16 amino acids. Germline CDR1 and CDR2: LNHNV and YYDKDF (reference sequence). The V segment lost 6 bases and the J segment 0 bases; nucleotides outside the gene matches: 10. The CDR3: CATSTRPGQVSYEQYF. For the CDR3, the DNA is TGTGCCACCAGTACCCGACCGGGACAGGTCTCCTACGAGCAGTACTTC.

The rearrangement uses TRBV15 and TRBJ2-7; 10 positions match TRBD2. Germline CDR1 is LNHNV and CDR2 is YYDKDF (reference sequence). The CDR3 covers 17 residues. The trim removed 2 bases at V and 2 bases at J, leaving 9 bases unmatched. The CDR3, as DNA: TGTGCCACCAGCAGACCCCGGCTAGCGGGGGCCACCTACGAGCAGTACTTC. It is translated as CATSRPRLAGATYEQYF.